This record concerns one TCR beta chain sequence. Its antigen is unidentified. The CDR3 length is 14 residues. With 3 bases clipped from V and 2 bases from J, the junction kept 2 bases outside the gene matches. Germline-derived CDR1 and CDR2 are SGHRS and YFSETQ. Treatment denoted: 10-day PBMC culture with coronavirus spike peptide pools or control peptides (ViraFEST assay). Cultured CD4+ T-cell DNA underwent Oncomine TCR Beta short-read sequencing. TCRdb analysed the PCR reads with MiXCR anew, one entry per CDR3 protein. The table records 9,500 to 15,000 distinct CDR3 sequences, about half of them present only once. These data are taken from a study of vaccination and CD4 T cells after COVID-19. In the study overall: The convalescent population consisted of six males and four females, two of whom were of Hispanic ethnicity.

Sequences were obtained from CD4+ T cells from blood, cultured in vitro. The sequence came from a human donor who had recovered from COVID-19. The J gene is TRBJ1-2, the V gene TRBV5-1; TRBD1 matches 9 bases. Written as DNA, the CDR3 is TGCGCCAGCAGCTCGACAGGGGGAAACTATGGCTACACCTTC. Protein: CASSSTGGNYGYTF.